The present T cell receptor (beta chain) was sequenced within a study of T-cell reconstitution after alpha-beta-depleted transplantation in children. Whole-study findings and limits: Alpha-beta T cells about two months after transplant reportedly derived from several hundred expanded graft clones. Newly generated T cells supplied most T-cell counts and diversity one year post-transplant.

Preparation of the TCRbeta library was carried out with unique molecular identifiers. TCRdb analysed the PCR reads with MiXCR anew, one entry per CDR3 protein. The sample lists 330,000 or so distinct CDR3 sequences; about 9.4% were seen once. This clonotype turned up a few times. Its antigen is undetermined. From germline, CDR1 is SGHRS and CDR2 YFSETQ. The CDR3 loop spans 13 amino acids. The V and J ends lost 6 bases and 5 bases, in that order; junction bases with no gene match: 6. The TCR was taken from a boy in the first two years of life with acute myeloid leukemia, due to receive a stem cell transplant. Source: PBMCs, taken before TCRalphabeta/CD19-depleted stem cell transplant. The chain links TRBV5-1 to TRBJ2-7, with 9 bases matching TRBD1. DNA of the CDR3: TGCGCCAGCAACCCGGGACAGGGAGACGAGCAGTACTTC. Translation: CASNPGQGDEQYF.